The TCR beta chain under discussion was sequenced for a study of T cells in Graves' hyperthyroidism and ophthalmopathy. General study results and limits: The blood repertoire included most of the expanded thyroid clonotypes above 0.001. Before onset, ophthalmopathy was predicted by the model a median approximately 6.7 months earlier.

Ophthalmopathy in the patients scored at least 3 on Clinical Activity Score and at least 4 on NOSPECS grade, lasting under 3 months. This clonotype appeared a few times. What it binds is unknown. TCR beta CDR3 sequences were amplified from RNA transcripts. HTBI primers were the set used in a first-round RT-PCR of the TCR CDR3. From the multiplex PCR reads, TCRdb called clonotypes with MiXCR, one entry per CDR3 protein. The sample has about 600,000 distinct CDR3 sequences; roughly 15% are singletons. The source is a woman aged 45-60 years with Graves' ophthalmopathy. Sequenced input: blood.

CDR3 sequence reads: CASSREPGQGVGELFF. CDR3 DNA sequence: TGCGCCAGCAGCCGAGAACCGGGACAGGGTGTGGGGGAGCTGTTTTTT. The chain links TRBV4-3 to TRBJ2-2, with TRBD1 matching over 9 bases. CDR1 and CDR2 from the germline V gene are LGHNA and YSLEER. The CDR3 extends over 16 amino acids. V lost 4 bases, J lost 8 bases, and 11 bases stayed unmatched.